Listed below are T cell receptor beta chains from one sample, sequenced in a study of shared clonotypes between healthy human individuals. Some clones are missing from TCRdb's copy, which holds only in-frame ones; the method was immunoSEQ multiplex PCR. The sample lists around 1.1 million clones, 60% to 85% occurring once. The sample was memory CD4+ T cells from PBMCs. The receptors originated from a man younger than 35 in good health. Some clones in this sample may be carry-over from other donors' samples. The conserved cysteine and the conserved F or W are not part of the CDR3 here.

CDR3 length	V gene	J gene	CDR3 protein
14	TRBV2	TRBJ2-2	ASSERDRGVTGELF
11	TRBV4-1	TRBJ2-3	ASSQRQGDTQY
18	TRBV4-3	TRBJ2-4	ASSQELIGSTDIAKNIQY
10	TRBV18	TRBJ2-1	ASSPQEDEQF
16	TRBV5-6	TRBJ2-4	ASSLALNRGLAKNIQY
13	TRBV7-9	TRBJ1-4	ASSLGGTSNEKLF
11	TRBV6-1	TRBJ2-2	ASSEAFTGELF
14	TRBV7-9	TRBJ2-3	ASSYSGTSLTDTQY
13	TRBV9	TRBJ2-2	ASTPEGRRGGELF
14	TRBV5-1	TRBJ2-1	ASSLQPTVSYNEQF
10	TRBV15	TRBJ1-4	ATSRGGEKLF
14	TRBV5-1	TRBJ2-7	ASSYKTSGNSYEQY
8	TRBV29-1	TRBJ2-1	SVVSDEQF
14	TRBV28	TRBJ1-5	ASTLGGYGSNQPQH
12	TRBV5-4	TRBJ1-1	ASSPPGRGTEAF
12	TRBV28	TRBJ2-7	ASSSPGTSNEQY
13	TRBV6-1	TRBJ1-2	ASSEALRVNYGYT
10	TRBV9	TRBJ2-3	ASSVEKDTQY
14	TRBV7-2	TRBJ2-2	ASSLRAASVTGELF
15	TRBV5-1	TRBJ2-1	ASSPWGLAGVSNEQF
11	TRBV28	TRBJ2-7	ASRTSGSYEQY
12	TRBV18	TRBJ2-3	ASSKSVVTDTQY
11	TRBV9	TRBJ1-3	ASSVFAGNTIY
10	TRBV6-6	TRBJ1-2	ASSTGGDGYT
11	TRBV5-8	TRBJ1-2	ASSLARGWGYT
13	TRBV6-1	TRBJ2-5	ASRRWGAGVETQY
14	TRBV7-3	TRBJ2-1	ASSPHLAGGANEQF
12	TRBV6-1	TRBJ1-5	ASSDQGVGQPQH
14	TRBV19	TRBJ2-6	ASSRAGAPGANVLT
16	TRBV5-6	TRBJ2-2	ASSWGSLGLANTGELF
11	TRBV5-4	TRBJ1-2	ASSSSTAYGYT
13	TRBV6-1	TRBJ1-1	ASSGRQAWSTEAF
12	TRBV5-1	TRBJ1-5	ASSVTGGDQPQH
9	TRBV7-8	TRBJ2-7	ASSTDKAPY
13	TRBV5-1	TRBJ2-5	ASSEERGAAETQY
13	TRBV7-6	TRBJ2-1	ASSSWTSGRNEQF
13	TRBV7-6	TRBJ2-7	ASSLTQGVGGEQY
13	TRBV4-1	TRBJ2-7	ASSVATSRAYEQY
13	TRBV28	TRBJ2-5	ASSSGTGGLETQY
12	TRBV19	TRBJ1-4	ASIGTGYDEKLF
13	TRBV7-9	TRBJ1-1	ASSPRGRGYTEAF
12	TRBV23-1	TRBJ2-7	ASGSGFKIYEQY
13	TRBV28	TRBJ1-2	ASSLSGGPNYGYT
10	TRBV2	TRBJ2-2	ASGLNTGELF
11	TRBV10-2	TRBJ2-2	ASSEQGTGELF
12	TRBV7-9	TRBJ2-7	ASARAGAFGEQY
13	TRBV5-1	TRBJ2-1	ASSATGGGRVEQF
14	TRBV14	TRBJ2-2	ASSHLAGLYTGELF
13	TRBV15	TRBJ1-5	ATSRAPESNQPQH
17	TRBV4-3	TRBJ2-3	ASSQDPRTSGRSTDTQY